This TCR beta chain emerged from a study of graft-versus-host responses after intestinal transplantation. Germline V gene sequence: CDR1 KGHSY, CDR2 FQNENV. The germline V and J ends were trimmed by 0 bases and 2 bases, with 7 bases remaining between them. There are 14 residues in the CDR3. Clones were sequenced by immunoSEQ multiplex PCR, and TCRdb holds only the in-frame ones, with some missing. The table shows under 100,000 clones, with 75% to 95% occurring only once. The input for sequencing was PBMCs, taken approximately 420 days after intestinal transplant. The receptor's source is a human patient who received an intestinal transplant, so some T cells may come from the graft donor. This chain joins TRBV16 and TRBJ1-1; the D is unclear. The CDR3 DNA sequence: TGTGCCAGCAGCCAATCCTCAGCCAACACTGAAGCTTTCTTT. Its translation: CASSQSSANTEAFF.